A single sample gave rise to the 17 T cell receptor beta chains below, sequenced in a study of blood T cell repertoires in COVID-19. Libraries were prepared by immunoSEQ multiplex PCR; TCRdb keeps only in-frame clonotypes and omits some of them. The data show about 260,000 clones, more than 80% seen once. The sample was PBMCs or T cells enriched from blood (not recorded which). The source of these receptors is a woman aged 18-29 years who had recovered from COVID-19.

The V and J genes are TRBV6-5 and TRBJ1-5; possible D gene TRBD1, 5 bases. With 6 bases removed from V and 6 bases from J, the gap between germline ends came to 15 bases. The CDR3 has 14 residues. Germline V CDR1 and CDR2: MNHEY, SVGAGI. CDR3 protein: CASSKKGVAQPQHF. CDR3 DNA sequence: TGTGCCAGCAGCAAGAAAGGGGTGGCTCAGCCCCAGCATTTT.

The J gene is TRBJ2-5, the V gene TRBV4-1; possible D gene TRBD1, 5 bases. V lost 0 bases to trimming and J lost 2 bases, with 7 bases between them. The CDR3 contains 14 residues. Germline CDR1 MGHRA, CDR2 YSYEKL. The CDR3 is CASSQDRTQETQYF. The CDR3 region has the DNA TGCGCCAGCAGCCAAGATCGGACACAAGAGACCCAGTACTTC.

The gene calls are TRBV9 and TRBJ1-1, with D hard to call. This CDR3 contains 13 residues. Germline CDR1 and CDR2: SGDLS and YYNGEE. V was clipped by 4 bases and J by 4 bases, with 11 bases between them. The CDR3 loop is CASSPDGSTEAFF. As DNA, the CDR3 is TGTGCCAGCAGCCCGGACGGGAGCACTGAAGCTTTCTTT.

The J gene is TRBJ2-1, the V gene TRBV24-1; no clear D. CDR3 length equals 13 residues. Germline CDR1 reads KGHDR; CDR2 reads SFDVKD. Trimming stripped 4 bases from V and 4 bases from J, with 7 bases between. CDR3 protein: CATSDPQYNEQFF. Here the CDR3 DNA reads TGTGCCACCAGTGACCCCCAGTACAATGAGCAGTTCTTC.

The table lists this clone with a count of one. The rearrangement joins TRBV2 to TRBJ1-2; D might be TRBD1 (6 bases). The CDR3 is made up of 16 amino acids. Germline lookup yields CDR1 SNHLY and CDR2 FYNNEI. Between the trimmed V and J ends, which lost 0 bases and 1 base, there was a span of 12 bases. The CDR3, as DNA: TGTGCCAGCAGTGAAGCCCCTACAGGGTATAACTATGGCTACACCTTC. Amino acid sequence: CASSEAPTGYNYGYTF.

The rearrangement uses TRBV27 and TRBJ2-7; 9 nucleotides agree with TRBD1. Unmatched junction bases numbered 13, after V lost 5 bases and J lost 5 bases. Germline loops: CDR1 MNHEY, CDR2 SMNVEV (reference sequence). The CDR3 has 16 amino acids. The CDR3 DNA follows: TGTGCCAGCAGTATCATTCCACAGGGGGCGAAGGACGAGCAGTACTTC. This encodes CASSIIPQGAKDEQYF.

In this sample, this clone turned up once. The chain combines TRBV2 with TRBJ2-3, with D perhaps TRBD1 (6 bases). CDR1 and CDR2 (germline): SNHLY, FYNNEI. Deletions cut 6 bases from V and 0 bases from J, with 10 bases between. The CDR3 consists of 14 residues. The CDR3: CASRPGHSTDTQYF. The CDR3 DNA reads TGTGCCAGCAGACCGGGACATAGCACAGATACGCAGTATTTT. The whole variable domain, filled in from reference TRBV2 and TRBJ2-3, reads EPEVTQTPSHQVTQMGQEVILRCVPISNHLYFYWYRQILGQKVEFLVSFYNNEISEKSEIFDDQFSVERPDGSNFTLKIRSTKLEDSAMYFCASRPGHSTDTQYFGPGTRLTVL.

This clone was found once. The CDR3 DNA is TGTGCCAGCAGCGTAGCAGTTGCGGGGAACTATGGCTACACCTTC. Protein sequence: CASSVAVAGNYGYTF. The chain joins TRBV9 to TRBJ1-2; D ambiguous. CDR1 and CDR2 from the germline V gene are SGDLS and YYNGEE. V was pared by 0 bases and J by 2 bases, with 11 bases between. This CDR3 contains 15 residues.

The CDR3 spells CASSGRAGYNEQFF. CDR3 nucleotide sequence: TGTGCCAGCAGTGGCAGGGCCGGGTACAATGAGCAGTTCTTC. The rearrangement links TRBV25-1 to TRBJ2-1; a weak D match, TRBD1 (5 bases). The length of the CDR3 is 14 residues. Germline lookup yields CDR1 MGHDK and CDR2 SYGVNS. With 4 bases removed from V and 4 bases from J, the gap between germline ends came to 11 bases. Complete variable domain (other parts from reference TRBV25-1 and TRBJ2-1): EADIYQTPRYLVIGTGKKITLECSQTMGHDKMYWYQQDPGMELHLIHYSYGVNSTEKGDLSSESTVSRIRTEHFPLTLESARPSHTSQYLCASSGRAGYNEQFFGPGTRLTVL.

This clone was observed a handful of times. The rearrangement links TRBV10-1 to TRBJ1-1; D is perhaps TRBD1 (5 bases). The CDR3 length is 15 residues. Trimming stripped 1 base from V and 8 bases from J, with 17 bases between. The germline CDR1 and CDR2 sequences are WNHNN and SYGVQD (reference sequence). CDR3 region: CASSEYPGNSAEAFF. The CDR3 bases are TGCGCCAGCAGTGAGTACCCAGGGAATTCGGCCGAAGCTTTCTTT.

The rearrangement links TRBV7-9 to TRBJ2-7, with a possible D match to TRBD1 (6 bases). V was cut by 5 bases and J by 2 bases, with 13 bases left in between. CDR1 and CDR2 (germline): SEHNR, FQNEAQ (reference sequence). The CDR3 sequence is 14 residues long. CDR3 protein: CASSRTDLTYEQYF. DNA of the CDR3: TGTGCCAGCAGCAGGACAGACTTGACCTACGAGCAGTACTTC.

The J gene is TRBJ2-3, the V gene TRBV10-3, with 14 bases matching TRBD2. After removal of 6 bases from V and 2 bases from J, the junction contained 4 bases not matched to a gene. The CDR3 totals 16 residues. Per the germline V gene, CDR1 is ENHRY and CDR2 is SYGVKD. In DNA form, the CDR3 reads TGTGCCATCAGGGGACTAGCGGGGGCAATCACAGATACGCAGTATTTT. Protein sequence: CAIRGLAGAITDTQYF.

V is TRBV11-1 and J is TRBJ2-2; 11 bases match TRBD2. CDR3 length equals 16 residues. With V trimmed by 2 bases and J by 5 bases, 4 bases remained unmatched. Germline V CDR1 and CDR2: SGHAT, FQDESV (reference sequence). The CDR3 DNA reads as TGTGCCAGCAGCTTAACTAGCGGGGGTTGGACCGGGGAGCTGTTTTTT. Its protein product is CASSLTSGGWTGELFF.

The chain employs TRBV19 and TRBJ2-1, with 9 nucleotides matching TRBD1. The CDR3 has 15 residues. Germline V gene lookup returns CDR1 LNHDA and CDR2 SQIVND (reference sequence). Germline trimming cut 5 bases from V and 7 bases from J; bases unmatched to any gene: 9. The DNA for the CDR3 is TGTGCCAGTAGTTCGACGGACAGGGGATCGAATGAGCAGTTCTTC. Its translation is CASSSTDRGSNEQFF.

The chain links TRBV7-9 to TRBJ1-1; 8 bases fit TRBD1. V lost 4 bases to trimming and J lost 2 bases; unmatched junction nucleotides: 6. The CDR3 length is 15 residues. Germline V gives CDR1 SEHNR, CDR2 FQNEAQ (reference sequence). CDR3: CASSSWDRPNTEAFF. The CDR3 DNA is TGTGCCAGCAGCTCTTGGGACAGGCCTAACACTGAAGCTTTCTTT.

The rearrangement uses TRBV5-4 and TRBJ2-6; D unclear. The ends were cut back, 0 bases at V and 4 bases at J, with 5 bases in the middle. Germline V gene lookup returns CDR1 SGHNT and CDR2 YYREEE (reference sequence). The CDR3 is 14 residues long. CDR3 sequence reads: CASSLAGGANVLTF. Written as DNA, the CDR3 is TGTGCCAGCAGCTTGGCAGGCGGGGCCAACGTCCTGACTTTC.

The chain carries TRBV28 and TRBJ2-7, with 9 nucleotides matching TRBD1. V dropped 7 bases and J dropped 3; count of bases not matched to a gene: 13. Germline V lookup: CDR1 MDHEN, CDR2 SYDVKM. The CDR3 sequence is 16 residues long. The CDR3 is CASTPPGTGGSYEQYF. The CDR3 DNA is TGTGCCAGCACTCCTCCCGGCACAGGGGGCAGCTACGAGCAGTACTTC.